These 14 T cell receptor beta chains originate from one sample sequenced in a study of graft-versus-host responses after intestinal transplantation. The table came from immunoSEQ multiplex PCR; TCRdb's copy has only in-frame clones and leaves some out. The data show more than 95,000 clones, 87% seen once. The antigens for these receptors are not known. The material was unstimulated CD4+ T cells sorted from spleen or lymph node cells, obtained before intestinal transplant. All receptors come from a human donor who received an intestinal transplant.

The V call is TRBV2, the J call TRBJ1-1; no reliable D call. CDR3 length: 13 residues. The germline V gene encodes CDR1 SNHLY and CDR2 FYNNEI. The V gene lost 0 bases and the J gene lost 4 bases, with 6 bases spanning the gap. The CDR3 coding sequence is TGTGCCAGCAGTGAAGCTCGGGGCACTGAAGCTTTCTTT. Its protein is CASSEARGTEAFF.

This chain connects TRBV21-1 to TRBJ1-5. TRBV21-1 is a pseudogene locus. This CDR3 region has 15 residues. The CDR3 here is CASSKGRRGDQPQHF. CDR3 DNA: TGTGCCAGCAGCAAAGGGCGTCGGGGGGATCAGCCCCAGCATTTT.

The rearrangement links TRBV10-3 to TRBJ1-5; the match to TRBD1 covers 7 bases. The CDR3 length is 14 residues. V was clipped by 6 bases and J by 7 bases; unmatched bases: 9. Germline-derived CDR1 and CDR2 are ENHRY and SYGVKD. This CDR3 is CAIRHDREGQPQHF. CDR3 DNA sequence: TGTGCCATCAGGCACGACAGGGAGGGCCAGCCCCAGCATTTT.

This clone showed up just once. The CDR3 DNA sequence: TGCGCCAGCAGACGGGACTACTACACCGGGGAGCTGTTTTTT. The encoded protein is CASRRDYYTGELFF. The rearrangement uses TRBV10-2 and TRBJ2-2, with 7 bases lining up with TRBD2. Germline V CDR1 and CDR2: WSHSY, SAAADI. This CDR3 region has 14 residues. V was clipped by 6 bases and J by 3 bases; unmatched bases: 4.

V and J are TRBV7-3 and TRBJ2-2, with 8 bases aligning to TRBD1. The CDR3 is made up of 14 amino acids. Germline loops: CDR1 SGHTA, CDR2 FQGTGA. Trimming removed 3 bases from V and 3 bases from J; junction bases left unmatched: 0. The CDR3 bases are TGTGCCAGCAGCTTGGGACAGGACACCGGGGAGCTGTTTTTT. Protein product: CASSLGQDTGELFF.

This clone was seen only once. V usage is TRBV7-6 and J usage is TRBJ2-3, with a tentative D call TRBD2 (6 bases). The V gene's germline CDR1 is SGHVS and CDR2 FNYEAQ. V lost 2 bases and J lost 0, with 15 bases in between. This CDR3 has 17 amino acids. The CDR3 nucleotides are TGTGCCAGCAGCTTACGGGGGTTGACTCTTAGCACAGATACGCAGTATTTT. Translated, it gives CASSLRGLTLSTDTQYF.

V usage is TRBV9 and J usage is TRBJ2-7, with a weak D call TRBD1 (6 bases). This CDR3 is 15 amino acids long. Germline CDR1 is SGDLS and CDR2 is YYNGEE. The V end was cut by 4 bases, the J end by 6 bases, with 20 bases between. CDR3 coding DNA: TGTGCCAGCAGCCCAGACCCGGCAGGGGTAGGCGAGCAGTACTTC. Translating gives CASSPDPAGVGEQYF.

The chain has TRBV2 and TRBJ1-2; D perhaps matches TRBD1 (5 bases). The V gene lost 1 base and the J gene lost 5 bases, with 17 bases spanning the gap. Germline V gene sequence: CDR1 SNHLY, CDR2 FYNNEI. This CDR3 has 16 amino acids. The CDR3 bases are TGTGCCAGCAGTGAAGGTCAGGTCCCCCGGGGGTATGGCTACACCTTC. It codes for CASSEGQVPRGYGYTF.

This clone was seen a single time. The rearrangement joins TRBV9 to TRBJ2-1, with TRBD2 identical over 8 bases. The length of the CDR3 is 17 residues. Germline V CDR1 and CDR2: SGDLS, YYNGEE. V lost 3 bases, J lost 8 bases, and 16 bases stayed unmatched. The CDR3 sequence is CASSARPLAGGGDEQFF. CDR3 in DNA: TGTGCCAGCAGCGCCCGACCCCTGGCGGGGGGAGGGGATGAGCAGTTCTTC.

The V call is TRBV2, the J call TRBJ1-2, with D possibly being TRBD1 (6 bases). Trimming stripped 7 bases from V and 8 bases from J, with 23 bases between. CDR1 is SNHLY and CDR2 is FYNNEI in the germline V gene. The CDR3 has 15 amino acids. The CDR3 coding sequence is TGTGCCAGCACCAAAAGTAGGGGGGCGTTGGAGGGCTACACCTTC. Protein sequence: CASTKSRGALEGYTF. Looking up the rest from reference TRBV2 and TRBJ1-2 gives the full variable domain: EPEVTQTPSHQVTQMGQEVILRCVPISNHLYFYWYRQILGQKVEFLVSFYNNEISEKSEIFDDQFSVERPDGSNFTLKIRSTKLEDSAMYFCASTKSRGALEGYTFGSGTRLTVV.

This chain joins TRBV28 and TRBJ2-1, with D possibly being TRBD1 or TRBD2 (6 bases each). The V end was cut by 4 bases, the J end by 15 bases, with 13 bases between. The CDR3 covers 11 residues. Germline CDR1 and CDR2: MDHEN and SYDVKM. In DNA form, the CDR3 reads TGTGCCAGCAGTTCCAGGGGAGGTAGGTTCTTC. Translated: CASSSRGGRFF.

The chain combines TRBV6-1 with TRBJ2-5, with D possibly TRBD2 on 5 matching bases. The germline V and J ends were trimmed by 7 bases and 3 bases, with 12 bases remaining between them. In germline, CDR1 is MNHNS, CDR2 SASEGT. CDR3 length equals 13 residues. The CDR3 DNA is TGTGCCAGCACAACGGAGGCCAAAGAGACCCAGTACTTC. It specifies CASTTEAKETQYF.

This clone was found once. The chain employs TRBV15 and TRBJ2-7, with 8 bases lining up with TRBD2. Trimming removed 5 bases from V and 1 base from J; junction bases left unmatched: 4. The CDR3 has 14 amino acids. Germline-derived CDR1 and CDR2 are LNHNV and YYDKDF (reference sequence). The CDR3: CATSQTSGSYEQYF. The CDR3 DNA follows: TGTGCCACCAGCCAAACTAGCGGTTCCTACGAGCAGTACTTC.

The chain has TRBV2 and TRBJ2-2; 16 nucleotides align to TRBD2. Losses at the gene ends were 6 bases for V and 6 bases for J; bases not matched to a gene: 4. The CDR3 is made up of 16 amino acids. Germline CDR1 SNHLY, CDR2 FYNNEI. The CDR3 protein is CASRFGTSGGAGELFF. CDR3 nucleotides: TGTGCCAGCAGATTCGGGACTAGCGGGGGGGCCGGGGAGCTGTTTTTT.